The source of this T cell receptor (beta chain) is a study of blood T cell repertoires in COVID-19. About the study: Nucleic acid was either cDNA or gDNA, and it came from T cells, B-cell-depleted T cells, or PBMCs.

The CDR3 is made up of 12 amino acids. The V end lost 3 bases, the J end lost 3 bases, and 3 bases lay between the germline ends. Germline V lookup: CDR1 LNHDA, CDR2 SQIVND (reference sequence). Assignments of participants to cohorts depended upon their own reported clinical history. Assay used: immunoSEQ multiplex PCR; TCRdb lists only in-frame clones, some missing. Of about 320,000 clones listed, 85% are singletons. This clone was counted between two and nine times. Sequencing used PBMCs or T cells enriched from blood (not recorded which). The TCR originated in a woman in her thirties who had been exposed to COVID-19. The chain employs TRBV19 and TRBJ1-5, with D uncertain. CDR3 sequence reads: CASSIINQPQHF. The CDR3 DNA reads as TGTGCCAGTAGTATTATCAATCAGCCCCAGCATTTT.